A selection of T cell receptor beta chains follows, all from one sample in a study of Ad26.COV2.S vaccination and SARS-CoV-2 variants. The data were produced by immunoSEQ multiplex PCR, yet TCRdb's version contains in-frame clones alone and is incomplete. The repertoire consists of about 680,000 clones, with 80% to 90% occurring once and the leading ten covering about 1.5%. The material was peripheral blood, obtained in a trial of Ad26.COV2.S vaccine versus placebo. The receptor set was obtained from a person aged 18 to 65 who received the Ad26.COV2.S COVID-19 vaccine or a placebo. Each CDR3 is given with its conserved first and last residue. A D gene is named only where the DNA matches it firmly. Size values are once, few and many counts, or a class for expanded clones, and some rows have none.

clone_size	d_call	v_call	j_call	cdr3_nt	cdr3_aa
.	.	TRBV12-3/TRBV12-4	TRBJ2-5	TGTGCCAGCAGTTTAGTGGGGGGAGAGACCCAGTACTTC	CASSLVGGETQYF
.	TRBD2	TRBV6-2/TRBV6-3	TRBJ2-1	TGTGCCAGCAGTACGACTAGCAGGGCCTACAATGAGCAGTTCTTC	CASSTTSRAYNEQFF
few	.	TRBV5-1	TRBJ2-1	TGCGCCAGCAGCCCGGGACACCTGAATGAGCAGTTCTTC	CASSPGHLNEQFF
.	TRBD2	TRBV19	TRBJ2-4	TGTGCCAGTAGGTTAGCGGGAGGGAACATTCAGTACTTC	CASRLAGGNIQYF
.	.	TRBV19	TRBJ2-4	TGTGCCAGTAGCACAGACAGGAAAAACATTCAGTACTTC	CASSTDRKNIQYF
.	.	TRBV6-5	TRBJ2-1	TGTGCCAGCAACCCGGGGGATTACAATGAGCAGTTCTTC	CASNPGDYNEQFF
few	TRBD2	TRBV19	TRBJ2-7	TGTGCCGCGGGGCCAGGACTAGCAAACGAGCAGTACTTC	CAAGPGLANEQYF
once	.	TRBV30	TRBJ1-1	TGTGCCTGGAGTGGCGAGGGGGTAACTGAAGCTTTCTTT	CAWSGEGVTEAFF
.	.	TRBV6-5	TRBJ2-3	TGTGCCAGCAGCCAGGACTGGGGAACAGATACGCAGTATTTT	CASSQDWGTDTQYF
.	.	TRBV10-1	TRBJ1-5	TGCGCCAGCAGTGAGTCGAACTGGGACATTTGTGGCAATCAGCCCCAGCATTTT	CASSESNWDICGNQPQHF
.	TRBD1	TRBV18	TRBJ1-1	TGTGCCAGCTCACCACCGTACTCCTACAGGGGAAACACTGAAGCTTTCTTT	CASSPPYSYRGNTEAFF
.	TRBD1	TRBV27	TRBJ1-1	TGTGCCAGCAGTAGACAGGGGGTGGAGGCCACTGAAGCTTTCTTT	CASSRQGVEATEAFF
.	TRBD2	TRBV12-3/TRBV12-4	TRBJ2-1	TGTGCCAGCAGGGGGGACTATCGGCATGAGCAGTTCTTC	CASRGDYRHEQFF
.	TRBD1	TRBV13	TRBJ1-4	TGTGCCAGCAGCTTAGAGGGGGCGCGAGAAAAACTGTTTTTT	CASSLEGAREKLFF
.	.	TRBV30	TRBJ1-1	TGTGCCTGGAGCGAAGAGAACACTGAAGCTTTCTTT	CAWSEENTEAFF
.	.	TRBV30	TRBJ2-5	TGTGCCTGGAGTGTGCTGGCCTACCAAGAGACCCAGTACTTC	CAWSVLAYQETQYF
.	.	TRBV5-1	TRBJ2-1	TGCGCCAGCAATCCCCCAGGGCCCTACAATGAGCAGTTCTTC	CASNPPGPYNEQFF
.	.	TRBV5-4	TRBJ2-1	TGTGCCAGCAGCCGCCCCCTAGCAGATGAGCAGTTCTTC	CASSRPLADEQFF
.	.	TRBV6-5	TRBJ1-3	TGTGCCAGCAGTTACGACCGGAGCTCTGGAAACACCATATATTTT	CASSYDRSSGNTIYF